A selection of T cell receptor beta chains follows, all from one sample in a study of Graves' ophthalmopathy and Graves' hyperthyroidism. A single record per CDR3 protein comes from TCRdb applying MiXCR to the multiplex PCR reads. The table includes hundreds of thousands of distinct CDR3 sequences, around 21% detected once. The material sequenced was peripheral blood. The receptors were gathered from a young woman with stable Graves' hyperthyroidism. Both conserved end residues are part of each CDR3. The D gene is left open where the match is weak. Some rows mark clone size as missing; the rest say once, few, many or name a class of expanded clone.

d_call | j_call | clone_size | v_call | cdr3_aa | cdr3_nt
- | TRBJ2-5 | many | TRBV10-3 | CAISEKRETQYF | TGTGCCATCAGTGAGAAGCGAGAGACCCAGTACTTC
TRBD2 | TRBJ2-5 | many | TRBV19 | CASSWLAGGPLETQYF | TGTGCCAGTAGTTGGCTAGCGGGAGGGCCCTTAGAGACCCAGTACTTC
TRBD1 | TRBJ2-2 | many | TRBV4-1 | CASSAPNLRPQGTGELFF | TGCGCCAGCAGCGCCCCTAACTTGCGGCCACAGGGGACAGGGGAGCTGTTTTTT
- | TRBJ1-2 | - | TRBV19 | CATSPGNYGYTF | TGTGCCACCTCGCCGGGGAACTATGGCTACACCTTC
TRBD1 | TRBJ1-5 | many | TRBV19 | CASTRTGGTNQPQHF | TGTGCCAGTACCAGGACAGGGGGGACCAATCAGCCCCAGCATTTT
- | TRBJ1-2 | many | TRBV6-1 | CASSENNRAFWGYTF | TGTGCCAGCAGTGAAAATAACAGGGCCTTTTGGGGCTACACCTTC
- | TRBJ1-3 | few | TRBV10-3 | CAISPTGPGNTIYF | TGTGCCATCAGTCCGACAGGCCCTGGAAACACCATATATTTT
TRBD1 | TRBJ2-7 | many | TRBV5-1 | CASRERGQGTYEQYF | TGCGCCAGCAGGGAAAGGGGACAGGGGACCTACGAGCAGTACTTC
- | TRBJ2-7 | many | TRBV10-3 | CAIQSGASYEQYF | TGTGCCATCCAGTCCGGAGCCTCCTACGAGCAGTACTTC
- | TRBJ2-7 | many | TRBV24-1 | CAKTTDPYEQYF | TGTGCCAAAACCACGGATCCCTACGAGCAGTACTTC
- | TRBJ1-5 | - | TRBV11-2 | CASSSLSGRNQPQHF | TGTGCCAGCAGCTCTCTATCGGGCAGAAATCAGCCCCAGCATTTT
- | TRBJ1-1 | many | TRBV4-1 | CASGGHTEAFF | TGCGCCAGCGGGGGGCACACTGAAGCTTTCTTT
TRBD1 | TRBJ1-5 | many | TRBV6-2/TRBV6-3 | CASTFRGSYSNQPQHF | TGTGCCAGCACCTTCAGGGGGAGTTATAGCAATCAGCCCCAGCATTTT
TRBD2 | TRBJ2-5 | many | TRBV20-1 | CSARRLAGVWGQETQYF | TGCAGTGCCCGTAGACTAGCGGGAGTATGGGGCCAAGAGACCCAGTACTTC
- | TRBJ1-1 | - | TRBV6-2/TRBV6-3 | CASSYSRGRVDTEAFF | TGTGCCAGCAGTTACTCGAGGGGCAGGGTTGACACTGAAGCTTTCTTT
- | TRBJ2-6 | - | TRBV6-1 | CASSESFWWGSGANVLTF | TGTGCCAGCAGTGAATCTTTCTGGTGGGGCTCTGGGGCCAACGTCCTGACTTTC
- | TRBJ1-2 | - | TRBV30 | CAWSLQGDYGYTF | TGTGCCTGGAGTTTGCAGGGCGACTATGGCTACACCTTC
- | TRBJ1-1 | - | TRBV28 | CASREYRDRFSEAFF | TGTGCCAGCAGAGAGTACAGGGACCGGTTCTCTGAAGCTTTCTTT
TRBD2 | TRBJ2-3 | few | TRBV29-1 | CSVEREGLAGDTQYF | TGCAGCGTTGAGAGGGAGGGACTAGCGGGAGATACGCAGTATTTT
- | TRBJ2-7 | few | TRBV7-2 | CASSQGPAVREQYF | TGTGCCAGCAGCCAAGGACCCGCCGTTAGGGAGCAGTACTTC
- | TRBJ2-2 | many | TRBV12-3/TRBV12-4 | CASSKGERVDTGELFF | TGTGCCAGCAGTAAGGGGGAGCGGGTGGACACCGGGGAGCTGTTTTTT
TRBD1 | TRBJ2-2 | many | TRBV2 | CASKGASTGGELFF | TGTGCCAGCAAGGGGGCCTCCACGGGCGGGGAGCTGTTTTTT
- | TRBJ2-7 | many | TRBV19 | CASMDGAYEQYF | TGTGCCAGTATGGATGGAGCCTACGAGCAGTACTTC
TRBD1 | TRBJ1-1 | - | TRBV24-1 | CATSETSGTGNTEAFF | TGTGCCACCAGTGAAACTAGCGGGACAGGGAACACTGAAGCTTTCTTT
TRBD1 | TRBJ1-2 | many | TRBV6-1 | CASSRTGGTYGYTF | TGTGCCAGCAGCCGGACAGGGGGTACCTATGGCTACACCTTC
TRBD1 | TRBJ1-6 | many | TRBV12-3/TRBV12-4 | CASRGQGLGSPLHF | TGTGCCAGCAGGGGACAGGGATTGGGTTCACCCCTCCACTTT
TRBD1 | TRBJ1-5 | - | TRBV11-2 | CASSLEEGQGVPQHF | TGTGCCAGCAGCTTAGAGGAGGGGCAGGGGGTCCCCCAGCATTTT
- | TRBJ1-5 | - | TRBV5-1 | CASSESGYSNQPQHF | TGCGCCAGCAGCGAATCAGGATATAGCAATCAGCCCCAGCATTTT
- | TRBJ2-7 | few | TRBV6-1 | CATKGEADHYEQYF | TGTGCCACCAAAGGGGAAGCCGATCACTACGAGCAGTACTTC
- | TRBJ1-1 | once | TRBV12-3/TRBV12-4 | CACRTVAEAFF | TGTGCCTGCAGGACAGTCGCTGAAGCTTTCTTT
TRBD1 | TRBJ2-7 | many | TRBV6-5 | CASSYFITGGFFYEQYF | TGTGCCAGCAGTTACTTTATCACAGGGGGGTTCTTCTACGAGCAGTACTTC
- | TRBJ2-2 | many | TRBV10-3 | CAISRDLNTGELFF | TGTGCCATCAGCCGGGACCTCAACACCGGGGAGCTGTTTTTT
TRBD2 | TRBJ2-6 | many | TRBV10-2 | CASRLTSGPSGANVLTF | TGCGCCAGCAGGCTAACTAGCGGACCCTCTGGGGCCAACGTCCTGACTTTC
TRBD1 | TRBJ2-5 | many | TRBV6-2/TRBV6-3 | CASVNRGRETQYF | TGTGCCAGCGTAAACAGGGGGCGCGAGACCCAGTACTTC
- | TRBJ2-5 | - | TRBV3-1 | CASSLLGAPKETQYF | TGTGCCAGCAGCCTCCTTGGAGCGCCAAAAGAGACCCAGTACTTC